This entry lists 2 T cell receptor beta chains sequenced from one sample in a study of read filtering for tumor transcriptome and immune sequencing (dated by TCRdb to 2018 to 2021). Sequencing was performed on an Illumina HiSeq 4000. Starting from roughly 370 ng RNA, TCR libraries were constructed with the Immunoverse kit using molecular barcoded adaptors that cover the alpha/delta and beta/gamma chains. TCRdb took the public reads, trimmed them with fastp at Q25, ran MiXCR for clone calling and kept in-frame beta chains. A single entry per CDR3 protein holds the most common genes and DNA from its merged rows. This sample gives 20,000 to 25,000 distinct CDR3 sequences in total; 12% to 15% of them show up just once. 60% to 80% of the sample is taken by the ten largest. Sequenced input: a population of CD138-negative cells sorted from bone marrow. The cell subset or site tag for this specimen amounts to: bone marrow mononuclear cells depleted of CD138+ plasma/myeloma cells by negative magnetic selection. Source of these receptors: a donor at least 40 years old with multiple myeloma.

The V and J genes are TRBV21-1 and TRBJ1-6. TRBV21-1 is shown as a pseudogene. This CDR3 comprises 14 residues. Here the CDR3 DNA reads TGTGCCATGCCAGGCAGGTTCCTCAATTCACCCCTCCACTTT. It codes for CAMPGRFLNSPLHF.

The chain couples TRBV20-1 to TRBJ1-1, with D tentatively TRBD1 (5 bases). V lost 8 bases, J lost 2 bases, and 18 bases lay in between. Germline V lookup: CDR1 DFQATT, CDR2 SNEGSKA (reference sequence). The CDR3 runs to 14 residues. The CDR3 DNA follows: TGCAGTACGCCCCGCCCGGGGGGAAACACTGAAGCTTTCTTT. Translating gives CSTPRPGGNTEAFF.